Reported below is one T cell receptor beta chain. This record belongs to a study of blood T cell repertoires in COVID-19. Study summary: COVID-19 samples, acute and convalescent, were from the United States, Italy and Spain. Sample material is recorded as cDNA or gDNA derived from T cells, B-cell-depleted T cells, or PBMCs.

CDR3 size: 16 residues. V lost 3 bases to trimming and J lost 3 bases; unmatched junction nucleotides: 3. The germline gives CDR1 KGHSH, CDR2 LQKENI. Produced via immunoSEQ multiplex PCR; TCRdb's table is partial and in-frame only. In the table there are under 250,000 clones, about 85% of which are singletons. Specimen: peripheral blood. This TCR was recovered from a man younger than 30 with active or convalescent COVID-19. V usage is TRBV18 and J usage is TRBJ1-5; 12 bases fit TRBD1. The CDR3 region is CASSPGQGATNQPQHF. The CDR3 DNA reads as TGTGCCAGCTCACCGGGACAGGGGGCCACCAATCAGCCCCAGCATTTT. Together with reference TRBV18 and TRBJ1-5, the CDR3 gives the full variable domain: NAGVMQNPRHLVRRRGQEARLRCSPMKGHSHVYWYRQLPEEGLKFMVYLQKENIIDESGMPKERFSAEFPKEGPSILRIQQVVRGDSAAYFCASSPGQGATNQPQHFGDGTRLSIL.